The clone carrying this T cell receptor (beta chain) was seen ten or more times. Antigen specificity is unknown. The CDR3 consists of 14 residues. Trimming took 2 bases from V and 5 from J; bases not matched to a gene: 6. Germline loops: CDR1 SGHNT, CDR2 YYREEE (reference sequence). Molecules of cDNA were individually given unique molecular identifiers that were attached to them. TCRdb re-called the 5' RACE reads through MiXCR, storing one row per CDR3 protein. The sample has about 100,000 distinct CDR3 sequences; under 15% are singletons. The data are from a study of early T cells in non-severe SARS-CoV-2 infection. Study-wide results and limits: A preference for anti-spike CD8 responses marked VDJdb matching, which missed private and CD4 specificities.

The chain recombines TRBV5-4 with TRBJ1-2; 7 bases map to TRBD1. The sample comprised whole blood. The receptor comes from an adult who was a healthcare worker with PCR-confirmed SARS-CoV-2 infection or an uninfected control (not recorded which). CDR3 in DNA: TGTGCCAGCAGCTTTCGACAGGGAGGTTATGGCTACACCTTC. This gives the protein CASSFRQGGYGYTF.